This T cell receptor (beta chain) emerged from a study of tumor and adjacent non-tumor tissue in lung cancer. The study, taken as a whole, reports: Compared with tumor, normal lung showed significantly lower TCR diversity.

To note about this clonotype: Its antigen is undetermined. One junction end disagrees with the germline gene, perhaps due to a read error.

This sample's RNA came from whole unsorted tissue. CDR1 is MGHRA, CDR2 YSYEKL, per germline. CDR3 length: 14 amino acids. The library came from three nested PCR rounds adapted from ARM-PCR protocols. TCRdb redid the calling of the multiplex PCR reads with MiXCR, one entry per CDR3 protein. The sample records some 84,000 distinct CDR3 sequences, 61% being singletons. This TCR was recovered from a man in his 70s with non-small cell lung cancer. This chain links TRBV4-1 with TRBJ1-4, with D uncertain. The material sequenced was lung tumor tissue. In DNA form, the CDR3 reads TGCGCCAGCAGCACGGGTCCCACTAGTGAAAAACTGTTTTTT. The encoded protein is CASSTGPTSEKLFF.